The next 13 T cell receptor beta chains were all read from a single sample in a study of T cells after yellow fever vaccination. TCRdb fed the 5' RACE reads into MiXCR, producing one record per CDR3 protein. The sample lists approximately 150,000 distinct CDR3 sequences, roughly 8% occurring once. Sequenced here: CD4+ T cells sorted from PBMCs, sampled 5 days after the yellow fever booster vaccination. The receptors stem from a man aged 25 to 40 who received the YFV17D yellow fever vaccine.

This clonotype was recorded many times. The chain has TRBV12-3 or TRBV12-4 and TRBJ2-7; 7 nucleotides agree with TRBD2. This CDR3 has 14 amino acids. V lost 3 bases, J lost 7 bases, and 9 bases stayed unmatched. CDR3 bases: TGTGCCAGCAGTTTTGCTAGCGGAGGAAGAGAGCAGTACTTC. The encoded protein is CASSFASGGREQYF.

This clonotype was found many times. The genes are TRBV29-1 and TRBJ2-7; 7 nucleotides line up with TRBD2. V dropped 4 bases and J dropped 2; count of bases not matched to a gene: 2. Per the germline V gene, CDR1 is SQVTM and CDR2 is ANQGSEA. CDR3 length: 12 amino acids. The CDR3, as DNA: TGCAGCGTTGCTGGGACTACCTACGAGCAGTACTTC. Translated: CSVAGTTYEQYF.

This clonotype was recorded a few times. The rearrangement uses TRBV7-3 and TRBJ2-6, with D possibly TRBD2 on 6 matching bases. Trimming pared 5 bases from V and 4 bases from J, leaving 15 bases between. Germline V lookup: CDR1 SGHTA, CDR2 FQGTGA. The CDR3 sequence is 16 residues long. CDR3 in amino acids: CASSPQAGPGANVLTF. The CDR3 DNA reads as TGTGCCAGCAGCCCCCAGGCGGGGCCCGGGGCCAACGTCCTGACTTTC.

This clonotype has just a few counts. The CDR3 loop is CASTQGLAAPYEQYF. DNA of the CDR3: TGTGCCAGCACCCAGGGACTAGCGGCACCCTACGAGCAGTACTTC. The chain combines TRBV3-1 with TRBJ2-7, with 11 bases aligning to TRBD2. The CDR3 runs 15 residues. J gave up 2 bases and V 7 bases, and 7 bases lay outside the gene matches. Germline loops: CDR1 LGHDT, CDR2 YNNKEL (reference sequence).

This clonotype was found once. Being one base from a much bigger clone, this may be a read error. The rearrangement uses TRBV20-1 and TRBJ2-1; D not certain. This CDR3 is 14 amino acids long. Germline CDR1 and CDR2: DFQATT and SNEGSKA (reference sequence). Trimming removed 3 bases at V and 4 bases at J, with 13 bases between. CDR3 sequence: CSARVARYYNEQFF. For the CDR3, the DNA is TGCAGTGCTAGGGTAGCCCGATATTACAATGAGCAGTTCTTC.

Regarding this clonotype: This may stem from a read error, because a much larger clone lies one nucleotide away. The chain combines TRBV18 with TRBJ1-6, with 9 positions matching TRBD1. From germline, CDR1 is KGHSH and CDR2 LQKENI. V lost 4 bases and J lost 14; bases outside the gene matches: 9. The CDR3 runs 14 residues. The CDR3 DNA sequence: TGTGCCAGCTCACTACAGGGGGCGAACACGTCCCTCCACTTT. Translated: CASSLQGANTSLHF. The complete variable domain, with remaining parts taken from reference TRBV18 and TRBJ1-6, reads NAGVMQNPRHLVRRRGQEARLRCSPMKGHSHVYWYRQLPEEGLKFMVYLQKENIIDESGMPKERFSAEFPKEGPSILRIQQVVRGDSAAYFCASSLQGANTSLHFGNGTRLTVT.

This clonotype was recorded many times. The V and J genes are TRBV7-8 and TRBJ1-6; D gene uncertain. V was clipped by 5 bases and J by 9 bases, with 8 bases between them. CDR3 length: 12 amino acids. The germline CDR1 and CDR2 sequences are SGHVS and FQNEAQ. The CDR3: CASSPPGSPLHF. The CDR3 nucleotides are TGTGCCAGCAGCCCGCCCGGTTCACCCCTCCACTTT.

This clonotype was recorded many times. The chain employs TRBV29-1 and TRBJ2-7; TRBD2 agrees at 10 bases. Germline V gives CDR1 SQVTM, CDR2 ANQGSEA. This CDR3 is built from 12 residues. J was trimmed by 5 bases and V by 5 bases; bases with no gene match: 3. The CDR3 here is CSVFSGRNEQYF. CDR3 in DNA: TGCAGCGTTTTTAGCGGGAGGAACGAGCAGTACTTC.

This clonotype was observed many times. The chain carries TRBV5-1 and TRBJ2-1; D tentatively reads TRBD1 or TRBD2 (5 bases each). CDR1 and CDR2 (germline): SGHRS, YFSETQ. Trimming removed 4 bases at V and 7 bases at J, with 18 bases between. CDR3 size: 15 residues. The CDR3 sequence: CASSGEFSEGNEQFF. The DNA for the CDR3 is TGCGCCAGCAGCGGGGAGTTCAGTGAGGGGAATGAGCAGTTCTTC.

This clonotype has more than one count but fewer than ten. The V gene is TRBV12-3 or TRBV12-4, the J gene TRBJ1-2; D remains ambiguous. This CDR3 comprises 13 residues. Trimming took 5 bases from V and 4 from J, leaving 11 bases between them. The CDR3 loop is CASSTGPVYGYTF. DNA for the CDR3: TGTGCCAGCAGTACCGGACCGGTCTATGGCTACACCTTC.

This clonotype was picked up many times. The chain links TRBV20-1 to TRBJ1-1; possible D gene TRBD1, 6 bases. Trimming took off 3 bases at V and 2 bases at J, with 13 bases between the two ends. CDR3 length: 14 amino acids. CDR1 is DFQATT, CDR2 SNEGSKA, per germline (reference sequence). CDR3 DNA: TGCAGTGCTAGTCCGGGGGCGGTAAACACTGAAGCTTTCTTT. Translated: CSASPGAVNTEAFF.

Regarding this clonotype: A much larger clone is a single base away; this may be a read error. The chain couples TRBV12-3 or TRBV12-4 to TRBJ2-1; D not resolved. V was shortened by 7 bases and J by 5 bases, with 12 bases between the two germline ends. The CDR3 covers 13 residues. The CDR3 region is CASIRARHNEQFF. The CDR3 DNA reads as TGTGCCAGCATACGCGCTCGGCACAATGAGCAGTTCTTC.

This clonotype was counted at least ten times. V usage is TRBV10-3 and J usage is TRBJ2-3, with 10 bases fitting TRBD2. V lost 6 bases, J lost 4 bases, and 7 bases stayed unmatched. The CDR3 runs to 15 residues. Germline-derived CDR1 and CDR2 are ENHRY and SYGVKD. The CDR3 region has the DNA TGTGCCATCAGCCCAGCGGGAGGGGGGTCAGATACGCAGTATTTT. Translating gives CAISPAGGGSDTQYF.